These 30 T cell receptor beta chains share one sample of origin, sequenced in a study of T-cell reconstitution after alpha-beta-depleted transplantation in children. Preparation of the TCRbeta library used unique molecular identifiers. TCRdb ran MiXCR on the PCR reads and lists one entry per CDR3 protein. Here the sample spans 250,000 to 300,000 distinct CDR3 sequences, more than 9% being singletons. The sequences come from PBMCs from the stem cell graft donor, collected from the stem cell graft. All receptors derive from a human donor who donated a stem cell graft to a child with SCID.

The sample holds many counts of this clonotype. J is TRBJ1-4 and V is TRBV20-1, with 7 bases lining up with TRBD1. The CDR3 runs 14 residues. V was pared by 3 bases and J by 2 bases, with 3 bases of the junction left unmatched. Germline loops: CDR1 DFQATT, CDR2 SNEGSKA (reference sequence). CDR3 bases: TGCAGTGCTAGGGGGACAGAGACTAATGAAAAACTGTTTTTT. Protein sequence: CSARGTETNEKLFF.

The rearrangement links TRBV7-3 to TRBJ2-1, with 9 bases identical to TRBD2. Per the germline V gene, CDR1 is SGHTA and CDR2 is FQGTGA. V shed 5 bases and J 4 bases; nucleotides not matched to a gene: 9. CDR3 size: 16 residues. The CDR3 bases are TGTGCCAGCAGCCCTTCTCTAGCGGGAACTTACAATGAGCAGTTCTTC. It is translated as CASSPSLAGTYNEQFF.

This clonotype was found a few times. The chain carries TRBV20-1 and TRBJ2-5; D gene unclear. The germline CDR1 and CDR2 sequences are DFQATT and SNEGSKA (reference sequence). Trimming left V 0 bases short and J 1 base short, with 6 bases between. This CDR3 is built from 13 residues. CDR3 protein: CSARDRVQETQYF. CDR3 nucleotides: TGCAGTGCTAGAGATAGGGTCCAAGAGACCCAGTACTTC.

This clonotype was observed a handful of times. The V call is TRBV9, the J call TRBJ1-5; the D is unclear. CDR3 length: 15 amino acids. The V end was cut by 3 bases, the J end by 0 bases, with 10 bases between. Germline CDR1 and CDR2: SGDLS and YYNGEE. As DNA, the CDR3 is TGTGCCAGCAGCGAGACACCATATAGCAATCAGCCCCAGCATTTT. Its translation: CASSETPYSNQPQHF.

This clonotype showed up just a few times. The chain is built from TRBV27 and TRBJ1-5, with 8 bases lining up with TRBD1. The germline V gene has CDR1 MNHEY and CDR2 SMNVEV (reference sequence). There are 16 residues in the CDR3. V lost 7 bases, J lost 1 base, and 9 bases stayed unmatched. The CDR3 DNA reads TGTGCCAGCAAACCTAGGACAGGGATGAGCAATCAGCCCCAGCATTTT. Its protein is CASKPRTGMSNQPQHF.

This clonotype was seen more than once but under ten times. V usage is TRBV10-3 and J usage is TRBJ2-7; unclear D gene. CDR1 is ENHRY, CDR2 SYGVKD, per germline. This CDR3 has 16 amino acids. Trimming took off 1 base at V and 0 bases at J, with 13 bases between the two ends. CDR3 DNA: TGTGCCATCAGTGAGTTTGGCGACACCACCTCCTACGAGCAGTACTTC. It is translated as CAISEFGDTTSYEQYF.

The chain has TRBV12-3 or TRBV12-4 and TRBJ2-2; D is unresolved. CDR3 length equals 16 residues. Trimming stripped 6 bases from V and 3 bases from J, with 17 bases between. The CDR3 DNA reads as TGTGCCAGCAGCCAGTTTGGGGTAATGGACACCGGGGAGCTGTTTTTT. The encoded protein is CASSQFGVMDTGELFF.

CDR3 sequence reads: CASSLVGSLGETQYF. CDR3 sequence (DNA): TGTGCCAGCAGCTTAGTGGGCAGCTTAGGGGAGACCCAGTACTTC. The genes are TRBV7-2 and TRBJ2-5; D not certain. Trimming removed 1 base at V and 5 bases at J, with 14 bases between. The CDR3 totals 15 residues. CDR1 SGHTA and CDR2 FQGNSA come from the germline V gene. The full variable domain, in which reference TRBV7-2 and TRBJ2-5 provide the parts outside the CDR3, is GAGVSQSPSNKVTEKGKDVELRCDPISGHTALYWYRQSLGQGLEFLIYFQGNSAPDKSGLPSDRFSAERTGGSVSTLTIQRTQQEDSAVYLCASSLVGSLGETQYFGPGTRLLVL.

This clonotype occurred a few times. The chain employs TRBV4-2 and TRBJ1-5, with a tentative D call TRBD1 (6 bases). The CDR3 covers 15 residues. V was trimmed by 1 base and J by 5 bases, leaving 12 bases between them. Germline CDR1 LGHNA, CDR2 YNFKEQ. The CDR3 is CASSQGGGIDQPQHF. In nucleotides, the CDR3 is TGTGCCAGCAGCCAAGGAGGGGGTATAGATCAGCCCCAGCATTTT.

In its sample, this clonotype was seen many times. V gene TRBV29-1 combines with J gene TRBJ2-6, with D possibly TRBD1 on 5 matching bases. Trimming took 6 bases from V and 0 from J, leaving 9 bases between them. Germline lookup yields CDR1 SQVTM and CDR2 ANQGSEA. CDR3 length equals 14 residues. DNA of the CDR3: TGCAGCGTGACCCAGGGCTCTGGGGCCAACGTCCTGACTTTC. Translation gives CSVTQGSGANVLTF.

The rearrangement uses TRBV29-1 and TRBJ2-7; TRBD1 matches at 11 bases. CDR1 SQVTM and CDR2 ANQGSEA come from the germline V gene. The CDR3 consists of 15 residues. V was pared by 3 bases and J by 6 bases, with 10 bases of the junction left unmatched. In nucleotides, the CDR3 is TGCAGCGTTGAGTTGGACAGGGGGCTTATGGGCGAGCAGTACTTC. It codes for CSVELDRGLMGEQYF.

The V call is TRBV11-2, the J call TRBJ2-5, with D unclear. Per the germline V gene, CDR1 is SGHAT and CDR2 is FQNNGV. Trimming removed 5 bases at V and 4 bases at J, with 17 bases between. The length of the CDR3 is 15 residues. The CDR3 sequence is CASSPEVDFGETQYF. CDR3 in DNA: TGTGCCAGCAGCCCAGAGGTAGATTTCGGAGAGACCCAGTACTTC.

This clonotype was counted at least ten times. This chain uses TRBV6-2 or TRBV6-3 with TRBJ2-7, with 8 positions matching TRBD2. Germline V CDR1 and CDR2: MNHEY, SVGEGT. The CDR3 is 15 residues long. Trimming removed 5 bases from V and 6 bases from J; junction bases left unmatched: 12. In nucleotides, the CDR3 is TGTGCCAGCAGTAGACATAGCGGGGATGTAATCGAGCAGTACTTC. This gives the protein CASSRHSGDVIEQYF.

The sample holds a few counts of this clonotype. The CDR3 is CASSLGLAGTYNEQFF. The CDR3, as DNA: TGTGCCAGCAGCTTAGGTCTAGCGGGGACCTACAATGAGCAGTTCTTC. The gene calls are TRBV7-6 and TRBJ2-1; 9 nucleotides align to TRBD2. Germline V gene lookup returns CDR1 SGHVS and CDR2 FNYEAQ. This CDR3 region has 16 residues. The V segment lost 1 base and the J segment 2 bases; nucleotides outside the gene matches: 3.

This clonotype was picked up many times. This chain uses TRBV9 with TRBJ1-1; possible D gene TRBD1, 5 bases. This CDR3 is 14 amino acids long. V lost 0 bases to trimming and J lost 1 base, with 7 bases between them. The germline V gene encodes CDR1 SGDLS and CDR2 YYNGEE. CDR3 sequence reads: CASSVAGGNTEAFF. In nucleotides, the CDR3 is TGTGCCAGCAGCGTAGCTGGGGGGAACACTGAAGCTTTCTTT.

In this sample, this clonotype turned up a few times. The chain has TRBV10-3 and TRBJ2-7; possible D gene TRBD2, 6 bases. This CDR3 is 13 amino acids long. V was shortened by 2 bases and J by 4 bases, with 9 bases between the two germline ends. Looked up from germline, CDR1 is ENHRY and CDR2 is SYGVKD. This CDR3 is CAISEEGTYEQYF. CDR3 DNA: TGTGCCATCAGTGAGGAGGGGACTTACGAGCAGTACTTC.

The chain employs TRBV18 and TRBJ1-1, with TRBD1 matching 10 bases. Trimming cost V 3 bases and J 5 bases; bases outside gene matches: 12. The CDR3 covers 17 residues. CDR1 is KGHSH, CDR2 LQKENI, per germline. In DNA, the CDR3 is TGTGCCAGCTCACCCCGGACTGACAGGGGGCGTGGGACTGAAGCTTTCTTT. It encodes CASSPRTDRGRGTEAFF.

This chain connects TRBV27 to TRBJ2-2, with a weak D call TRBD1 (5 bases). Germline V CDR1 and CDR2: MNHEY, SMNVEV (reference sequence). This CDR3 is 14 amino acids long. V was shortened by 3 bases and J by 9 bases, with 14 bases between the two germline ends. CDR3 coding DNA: TGTGCCAGCAGTTTCCAGGGCTCCCCGTGGGAGCTGTTTTTT. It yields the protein CASSFQGSPWELFF.

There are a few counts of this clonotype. The DNA for the CDR3 is TGCAGCGCAGGGACAGGAGACACTGAAGCTTTCTTT. This codes for CSAGTGDTEAFF. The chain is built from TRBV29-1 and TRBJ1-1, with 8 bases aligning to TRBD1. In germline, CDR1 is SQVTM, CDR2 ANQGSEA. This CDR3 has 12 residues. V shed 7 bases, J shed 3 bases, and the junction held 4 bases outside the gene matches.

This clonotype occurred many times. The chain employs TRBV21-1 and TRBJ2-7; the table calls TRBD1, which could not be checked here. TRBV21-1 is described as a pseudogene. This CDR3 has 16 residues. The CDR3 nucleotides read TGTGCCAGCACCAAGTGGCCCGGAGGGGGGACGGATGAGCAGTACTTC. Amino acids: CASTKWPGGGTDEQYF.

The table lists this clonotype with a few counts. The CDR3 coding sequence is TGCAGTATTTTCACAGCGCCCAACACAGATACGCAGTATTTT. Translation: CSIFTAPNTDTQYF. This chain uses TRBV20-1 with TRBJ2-3; D not resolved. Germline V CDR1 and CDR2: DFQATT, SNEGSKA (reference sequence). The V and J ends lost 8 bases and 2 bases respectively, with 17 bases between them. The CDR3 runs 14 residues.

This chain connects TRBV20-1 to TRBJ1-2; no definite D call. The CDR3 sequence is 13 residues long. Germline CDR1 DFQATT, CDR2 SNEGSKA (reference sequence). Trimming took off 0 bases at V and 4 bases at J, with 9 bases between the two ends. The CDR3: CSARDYGPYGYTF. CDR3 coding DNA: TGCAGTGCTAGAGATTACGGACCCTATGGCTACACCTTC.

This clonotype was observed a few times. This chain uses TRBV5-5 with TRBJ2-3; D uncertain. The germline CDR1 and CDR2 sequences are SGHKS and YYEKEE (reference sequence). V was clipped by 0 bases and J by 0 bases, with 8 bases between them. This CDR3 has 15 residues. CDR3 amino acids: CASSLALRSTDTQYF. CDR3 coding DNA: TGTGCCAGCAGCTTGGCCCTGAGAAGCACAGATACGCAGTATTTT.

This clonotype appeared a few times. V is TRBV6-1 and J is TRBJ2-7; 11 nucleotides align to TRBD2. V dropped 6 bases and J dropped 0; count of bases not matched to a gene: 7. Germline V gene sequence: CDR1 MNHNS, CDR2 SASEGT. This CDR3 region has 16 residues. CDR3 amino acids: CASRNKLAGASYEQYF. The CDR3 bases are TGTGCCAGCAGAAACAAACTAGCGGGGGCCTCCTACGAGCAGTACTTC.

Here the CDR3 reads CASSYSTRPTEAFF. As DNA, the CDR3 is TGTGCCAGCAGTTACTCGACAAGGCCGACTGAAGCTTTCTTT. This sequence joins TRBV6-5 and TRBJ1-1; D is uncertain. Trimming removed 0 bases at V and 5 bases at J, with 10 bases between. Germline V lookup: CDR1 MNHEY, CDR2 SVGAGI. The CDR3 runs 14 residues.

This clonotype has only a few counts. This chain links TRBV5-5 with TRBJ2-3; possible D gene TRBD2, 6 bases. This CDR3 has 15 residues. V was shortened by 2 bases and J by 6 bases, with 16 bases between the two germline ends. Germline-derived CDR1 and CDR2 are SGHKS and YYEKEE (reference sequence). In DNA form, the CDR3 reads TGTGCCAGCAGCTTCGGGGGACTGCCTTCGGATACGCAGTATTTT. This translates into CASSFGGLPSDTQYF.

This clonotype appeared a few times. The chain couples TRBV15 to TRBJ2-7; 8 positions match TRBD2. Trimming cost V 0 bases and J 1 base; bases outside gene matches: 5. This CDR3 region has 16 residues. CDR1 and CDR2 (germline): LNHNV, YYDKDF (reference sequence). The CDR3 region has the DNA TGTGCCACCAGCAGAGATATCCCGGGGGGGTCCTACGAGCAGTACTTC. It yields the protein CATSRDIPGGSYEQYF.

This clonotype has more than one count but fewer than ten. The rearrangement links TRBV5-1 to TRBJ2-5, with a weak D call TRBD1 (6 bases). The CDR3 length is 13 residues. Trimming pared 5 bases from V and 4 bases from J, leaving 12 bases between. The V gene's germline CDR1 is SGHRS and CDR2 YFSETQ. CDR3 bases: TGCGCCAGCAGGGGGGCGGGCCGAGAGACCCAGTACTTC. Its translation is CASRGAGRETQYF. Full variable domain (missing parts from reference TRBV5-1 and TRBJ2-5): KAGVTQTPRYLIKTRGQQVTLSCSPISGHRSVSWYQQTPGQGLQFLFEYFSETQRNKGNFPGRFSGRQFSNSRSEMNVSTLELGDSALYLCASRGAGRETQYFGPGTRLLVL.

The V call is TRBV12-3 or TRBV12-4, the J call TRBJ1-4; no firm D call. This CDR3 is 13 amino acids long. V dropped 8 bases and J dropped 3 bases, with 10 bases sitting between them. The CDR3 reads CASSTRANEKLFF. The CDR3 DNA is TGTGCCAGCTCAACTAGGGCTAATGAAAAACTGTTTTTT.

The CDR3 nucleotides are TGCGCCAGCAGCTTGGTCGGGGGCTCCACCTACGAGCAGTACTTC. It yields the protein CASSLVGGSTYEQYF. The chain uses TRBV5-1 and TRBJ2-7, with D possibly being TRBD1 or TRBD2 (6 bases each). Germline assignment: CDR1 SGHRS and CDR2 YFSETQ. Trimming took 0 bases from V and 2 from J, leaving 12 bases between them. CDR3 length: 15 amino acids.